This T cell receptor (beta chain) was captured in a study of blood T cell repertoires in COVID-19. Study-level information: Samples came from the United States, Italy and Spain, spanning acute and convalescent COVID-19. Nucleic acid was either cDNA or gDNA, and it came from T cells, B-cell-depleted T cells, or PBMCs.

Sequenced by immunoSEQ multiplex PCR; TCRdb stores in-frame clones only, minus some. The data hold around 140,000 clones, with around 80% observed a single time. This CDR3 has 19 residues. Germline V lookup: CDR1 LNHDA, CDR2 SQIVND (reference sequence). V was pared by 3 bases and J by 5 bases, with 26 bases between. The sample was peripheral blood. The clonotype originates from a human donor with acute or convalescent COVID-19. The donor label of this sample is uncertain. The rearrangement joins TRBV19 to TRBJ2-1; TRBD1 is a possible D gene (6 bases). The CDR3 reads CASSMRAGVGTHPHNEQFF. The CDR3, as DNA: TGTGCCAGTAGTATGAGGGCAGGGGTCGGAACTCACCCTCACAATGAGCAGTTCTTC. The variable domain in full, with the rest retrieved from reference TRBV19 and TRBJ2-1, is DGGITQSPKYLFRKEGQNVTLSCEQNLNHDAMYWYRQDPGQGLRLIYYSQIVNDFQKGDIAEGYSVSREKKESFPLTVTSAQKNPTAFYLCASSMRAGVGTHPHNEQFFGPGTRLTVL.